The 32 T cell receptor beta chains reported below all come from one sample, sequenced in a study of T cells in Graves' hyperthyroidism and ophthalmopathy. Using RNA transcripts as the source, TCR beta CDR3 regions were amplified. The HTBI primer set served for first-round RT-PCR of the TCR CDR3. TCRdb processed the multiplex PCR reads anew with MiXCR; each CDR3 protein has one entry. The table shows a few hundred thousand distinct CDR3 sequences, with 15% to 18% occurring only once. The sequencing sample was made of blood. The receptor source for this set is a woman younger than 45 with Graves' hyperthyroidism.

In its sample, this clonotype was seen a few times. The chain recombines TRBV7-2 with TRBJ2-7, with a weak D call TRBD1 (5 bases). The CDR3 consists of 13 residues. V was trimmed by 3 bases and J by 4 bases, leaving 10 bases between them. Germline V gene lookup returns CDR1 SGHTA and CDR2 FQGNSA. The CDR3 DNA sequence: TGTGCCAGCAGCTTCAGGGAAAGGTACGAGCAGTACTTC. The encoded protein is CASSFRERYEQYF.

The CDR3 nucleotides read TGTGCCAGTACCGGACTAGCGGTCTTGTCTAGCACCGGGGAGCTGTTTTTT. Translated, it gives CASTGLAVLSSTGELFF. This chain joins TRBV19 and TRBJ2-2, with 10 bases aligning to TRBD2. The length of the CDR3 is 17 residues. J gave up 4 bases and V 7 bases, and 12 bases lay outside the gene matches. Germline CDR1 is LNHDA and CDR2 is SQIVND (reference sequence). Looking up the rest from reference TRBV19 and TRBJ2-2 gives the full variable domain: DGGITQSPKYLFRKEGQNVTLSCEQNLNHDAMYWYRQDPGQGLRLIYYSQIVNDFQKGDIAEGYSVSREKKESFPLTVTSAQKNPTAFYLCASTGLAVLSSTGELFFGEGSRLTVL.

In its sample, this clonotype was seen many times. This chain connects TRBV27 to TRBJ2-3; 11 nucleotides align to TRBD1. This CDR3 has 15 residues. J was trimmed by 6 bases and V by 2 bases; bases with no gene match: 4. CDR1 and CDR2 from the germline V gene are MNHEY and SMNVEV (reference sequence). As DNA, the CDR3 is TGTGCCAGCAGTTTAAACGGACAGGGGGCCGATACGCAGTATTTT. Amino acid sequence: CASSLNGQGADTQYF.

This clonotype was seen at least ten times. V and J are TRBV7-3 and TRBJ2-3, with D possibly being TRBD1 or TRBD2 (6 bases each). Trimming shortened V by 1 base and J by 5 bases, and 10 bases separated the two germline ends. This CDR3 is built from 14 residues. Germline assignment: CDR1 SGHTA and CDR2 FQGTGA. The CDR3 loop is CASSLIGGGDTQYF. The CDR3 nucleotides read TGTGCCAGCAGCTTAATCGGGGGCGGAGATACGCAGTATTTT.

This clonotype was seen ten or more times. This chain links TRBV28 with TRBJ2-1, with 15 bases fitting TRBD2. This CDR3 is 21 amino acids long. The J segment lost 1 base and the V segment lost 6 bases, leaving 16 bases of the junction unmatched. Germline CDR1 is MDHEN and CDR2 is SYDVKM. The CDR3 DNA reads TGTGCCAGCAGCACTCGGCGACGGACTAGCGGGAGGGCCAGGTCCTACAATGAGCAGTTCTTC. Protein product: CASSTRRRTSGRARSYNEQFF.

This chain uses TRBV6-1 with TRBJ2-2; 7 positions agree with TRBD2. J lost 4 bases, V lost 11 bases, and 10 bases had no gene match. CDR1 and CDR2 (germline): MNHNS, SASEGT. This CDR3 comprises 14 residues. Here the CDR3 reads CAVRDYTLTGELFF. The CDR3 DNA reads TGTGCCGTCCGGGACTACACCCTCACCGGGGAGCTGTTTTTT.

This clonotype was detected a few times. The rearrangement joins TRBV12-3 or TRBV12-4 to TRBJ2-7, with a possible D match to TRBD2 (6 bases). The CDR3 runs 14 residues. The germline V and J ends were trimmed by 3 bases and 4 bases, with 13 bases remaining between them. The CDR3, as DNA: TGTGCCAGCAGTTTGACTGCCGGAGGGTACGAGCAGTACTTC. Protein product: CASSLTAGGYEQYF.

This clonotype was counted a few times. This chain connects TRBV4-2 to TRBJ2-7, with TRBD1 matching 7 bases. This CDR3 comprises 19 residues. The trim removed 0 bases at V and 1 base at J, leaving 15 bases unmatched. CDR1 and CDR2 from the germline V gene are LGHNA and YNFKEQ. The CDR3 DNA follows: TGTGCCAGCAGCCAAGACCCCACAGGGGTAGGGCAACGGTCCTACGAGCAGTACTTC. Translation: CASSQDPTGVGQRSYEQYF.

This clonotype appeared many times. The CDR3 bases are TGTGCCAGCATGTCAGGGGGCGGCAATAATGAAGCTTTCTTT. Its translation is CASMSGGGNNEAFF. This chain uses TRBV28 with TRBJ1-1; 8 bases map to TRBD1. This CDR3 is 14 amino acids long. The V gene's germline CDR1 is MDHEN and CDR2 SYDVKM. The trim removed 7 bases at V and 7 bases at J, leaving 11 bases unmatched.

This clonotype has at least ten counts. The rearrangement links TRBV20-1 to TRBJ2-1; no clear D. V gave up 2 bases and J gave up 8 bases, with 16 bases separating them. Germline loops: CDR1 DFQATT, CDR2 SNEGSKA (reference sequence). This CDR3 is built from 14 residues. The CDR3 is CSARKGSKFDEQFF. CDR3 coding DNA: TGCAGTGCTAGAAAGGGTAGTAAGTTCGATGAGCAGTTCTTC.

This clonotype was found many times. This chain uses TRBV11-3 with TRBJ2-1; the match to TRBD2 covers 12 bases. Germline V CDR1 and CDR2: SGHNT, YENEEA. The CDR3 is 17 amino acids. The junction had 3 bases not matched to a gene; V was cut back by 2 bases and J by 1 base. CDR3 nucleotide sequence: TGTGCCAGCAGCTTAACTAGCGGGAGGCTATCCTACAATGAGCAGTTCTTC. Translating gives CASSLTSGRLSYNEQFF.

This clonotype was seen a handful of times. V usage is TRBV11-2 and J usage is TRBJ2-2, with TRBD2 matching over 13 bases. V lost 5 bases, J lost 6 bases, and 9 bases stayed unmatched. Germline V gene sequence: CDR1 SGHAT, CDR2 FQNNGV. This CDR3 is built from 17 residues. The CDR3 reads CASSPPGLAGESGELFF. The CDR3 DNA reads TGTGCCAGCAGCCCCCCCGGACTAGCGGGAGAATCCGGGGAGCTGTTTTTT.

This clonotype was counted many times. J is TRBJ2-1 and V is TRBV6-1; 7 bases match TRBD1. Germline CDR1 MNHNS, CDR2 SASEGT. The V segment lost 6 bases and the J segment 2 bases; nucleotides outside the gene matches: 10. The CDR3 spans 16 residues. The CDR3 is CASRWDSFMTYNEQFF. The CDR3 DNA is TGTGCCAGCAGGTGGGACAGCTTTATGACCTACAATGAGCAGTTCTTC.

This clonotype was counted ten times or more. The chain employs TRBV7-2 and TRBJ2-7; the D is unclear. Germline V gives CDR1 SGHTA, CDR2 FQGNSA. This CDR3 has 13 residues. Between the trimmed V and J ends, which lost 2 bases and 4 bases, there was a span of 9 bases. CDR3 region: CASSLSLSYEQYF. The CDR3 DNA is TGTGCCAGCAGCTTATCTCTCTCATACGAGCAGTACTTC.

The chain recombines TRBV7-9 with TRBJ1-2; D is possibly TRBD1 (5 bases). Germline V lookup: CDR1 SEHNR, CDR2 FQNEAQ (reference sequence). CDR3 size: 14 residues. V was cut by 4 bases and J by 2 bases, with 11 bases left in between. In nucleotides, the CDR3 is TGTGCCAGCAGCTCCGACAGTCCAAACTATGGCTACACCTTC. Its protein product is CASSSDSPNYGYTF.

The chain is built from TRBV3-1 and TRBJ1-6; D is possibly TRBD1 (6 bases). The CDR3 consists of 15 residues. Trimming cost V 5 bases and J 10 bases, with 18 bases left between them. From germline, CDR1 is LGHDT and CDR2 YNNKEL (reference sequence). CDR3 protein: CASSLDYREGSPLHF. CDR3 DNA: TGTGCCAGCAGCTTGGATTACAGGGAGGGGTCACCCCTCCACTTT. Full variable domain (remainder filled in from reference TRBV3-1 and TRBJ1-6): DTAVSQTPKYLVTQMGNDKSIKCEQNLGHDTMYWYKQDSKKFLKIMFSYNNKELIINETVPNRFSPKSPDKAHLNLHINSLELGDSAVYFCASSLDYREGSPLHFGNGTRLTVT.

This clonotype came up a few times. J is TRBJ2-2 and V is TRBV11-2, with D tentatively TRBD1 (5 bases). The CDR3 covers 11 residues. CDR1 and CDR2 (germline): SGHAT, FQNNGV. Trimming cost V 0 bases and J 13 bases, with 6 bases left between them. The DNA for the CDR3 is TGTGCCAGCAGCTTAGAGGGGCTGCTGTTTTTT. Translating gives CASSLEGLLFF. Together with reference TRBV11-2 and TRBJ2-2, the CDR3 gives the full variable domain: EAGVAQSPRYKIIEKRQSVAFWCNPISGHATLYWYQQILGQGPKLLIQFQNNGVVDDSQLPKDRFSAERLKGVDSTLKIQPAKLEDSAVYLCASSLEGLLFFGEGSRLTVL.

Ten or more counts support this clonotype. The rearrangement uses TRBV10-3 and TRBJ2-1, with 12 positions matching TRBD2. Trimming removed 2 bases from V and 8 bases from J; junction bases left unmatched: 7. The CDR3 has 16 residues. Germline CDR1 reads ENHRY; CDR2 reads SYGVKD. In DNA, the CDR3 is TGTGCCATCAGTGAGGACCTAGCGGGAGGGCTCCATGAGCAGTTCTTC. Translated: CAISEDLAGGLHEQFF.

The DNA for the CDR3 is TGTGCCAGCAGTTTCTCGGGGGACAGGATCCCCTACGAGCAGTACTTC. This translates into CASSFSGDRIPYEQYF. This chain connects TRBV28 to TRBJ2-7; 8 nucleotides match TRBD1. CDR3 length equals 16 residues. J was trimmed by 2 bases and V by 3 bases; bases with no gene match: 9. The germline CDR1 and CDR2 sequences are MDHEN and SYDVKM.

The V and J genes are TRBV5-1 and TRBJ1-2, with no clear D. V was shortened by 0 bases and J by 6 bases, with 9 bases between the two germline ends. The CDR3 loop spans 13 amino acids. Germline V CDR1 and CDR2: SGHRS, YFSETQ. CDR3 region: CASSLEGRNGYTF. The CDR3 nucleotides are TGCGCCAGCAGCTTGGAGGGCAGGAATGGCTACACCTTC.

The chain couples TRBV19 to TRBJ2-5; D is possibly TRBD1 (6 bases). Germline loops: CDR1 LNHDA, CDR2 SQIVND (reference sequence). The germline V and J ends were trimmed by 5 bases and 5 bases, with 15 bases remaining between them. This CDR3 is built from 14 residues. CDR3 amino acids: CASSLPQGGETQYF. Written as DNA, the CDR3 is TGTGCCAGTAGTCTACCACAGGGCGGGGAGACCCAGTACTTC. Together with reference TRBV19 and TRBJ2-5, the CDR3 gives the full variable domain: DGGITQSPKYLFRKEGQNVTLSCEQNLNHDAMYWYRQDPGQGLRLIYYSQIVNDFQKGDIAEGYSVSREKKESFPLTVTSAQKNPTAFYLCASSLPQGGETQYFGPGTRLLVL.

This clonotype was seen more than once but under ten times. V is TRBV6-1 and J is TRBJ2-7; 7 bases line up with TRBD1. Germline assignment: CDR1 MNHNS and CDR2 SASEGT. With V trimmed by 6 bases and J by 2 bases, 10 bases remained unmatched. CDR3 size: 15 residues. For the CDR3, the DNA is TGTGCCAGCAGCGGATGGACAGGAGAAGCCTACGAGCAGTACTTC. Protein product: CASSGWTGEAYEQYF.

This clonotype has ten or more counts. The chain links TRBV28 to TRBJ2-3; D assignment may be TRBD1 or TRBD2 (7 bases each). CDR3 length: 16 amino acids. Germline V lookup: CDR1 MDHEN, CDR2 SYDVKM. V lost 5 bases and J lost 4, with 19 bases in between. The CDR3 region is CASSRPGGGLADTQYF. The CDR3 bases are TGTGCCAGCAGTCGCCCAGGGGGGGGGCTCGCAGATACGCAGTATTTT. The variable domain in full, completed from reference TRBV28 and TRBJ2-3, reads DVKVTQSSRYLVKRTGEKVFLECVQDMDHENMFWYRQDPGLGLRLIYFSYDVKMKEKGDIPEGYSVSREKKERFSLILESASTNQTSMYLCASSRPGGGLADTQYFGPGTRLTVL.

At least ten counts were recorded for this clonotype. V and J are TRBV5-6 and TRBJ2-3; TRBD2 aligns across 8 bases. This CDR3 contains 16 residues. V trimming: 5 bases; J trimming: 6 bases; junction bases outside the gene matches: 14. Per the germline V gene, CDR1 is SGHDT and CDR2 is YYEEEE. DNA for the CDR3: TGTGCCAGCAGATCCGAACCGGGACTAGTGTTGGATACGCAGTATTTT. Translating gives CASRSEPGLVLDTQYF. The variable domain in full, completed from reference TRBV5-6 and TRBJ2-3, reads DAGVTQSPTHLIKTRGQQVTLRCSPKSGHDTVSWYQQALGQGPQFIFQYYEEEERQRGNFPDRFSGHQFPNYSSELNVNALLLGDSALYLCASRSEPGLVLDTQYFGPGTRLTVL.

This clonotype appeared a few times. The chain joins TRBV28 to TRBJ1-6; D unclear. Germline CDR1 MDHEN, CDR2 SYDVKM. This CDR3 region has 12 residues. Trimming took 3 bases from V and 7 from J, leaving 4 bases between them. CDR3 region: CASSFPNSPLHF. CDR3 coding DNA: TGTGCCAGCAGTTTCCCAAATTCACCCCTCCACTTT. Supplemented by reference TRBV28 and TRBJ1-6, the full variable domain reads DVKVTQSSRYLVKRTGEKVFLECVQDMDHENMFWYRQDPGLGLRLIYFSYDVKMKEKGDIPEGYSVSREKKERFSLILESASTNQTSMYLCASSFPNSPLHFGNGTRLTVT.

The chain joins TRBV6-1 to TRBJ2-1; D tentatively reads TRBD1 or TRBD2 (7 bases each). This CDR3 is built from 12 residues. The germline V gene has CDR1 MNHNS and CDR2 SASEGT. Trimming took off 7 bases at V and 9 bases at J, with 13 bases between the two ends. The CDR3 sequence: CASTLRGGEQFF. The CDR3, as DNA: TGTGCCAGCACCCTCAGGGGGGGTGAGCAGTTCTTC.

The gene calls are TRBV15 and TRBJ1-5; D is ambiguous. Trimming stripped 0 bases from V and 7 bases from J, with 13 bases between. Germline values: CDR1 LNHNV, CDR2 YYDKDF (reference sequence). The CDR3 is 15 residues long. DNA of the CDR3: TGTGCCACCAGCAGAGATCTGGGTCCGGGGCAGCCCCAGCATTTT. Translating gives CATSRDLGPGQPQHF.

This clonotype turned up a few times. The DNA for the CDR3 is TGTGCCAGCTCACCCGGGACAGGGAGGAACGAGCAGTACTTC. Translated, it gives CASSPGTGRNEQYF. This rearrangement joins TRBV18 to TRBJ2-7; TRBD1 aligns across 9 bases. The ends lost 3 bases at V and 5 bases at J; junction bases unmatched: 5. CDR1 and CDR2 from the germline V gene are KGHSH and LQKENI. The length of the CDR3 is 14 residues.

This clonotype was recorded at least ten times. CDR3 region: CASSYPPTGRSTDTQYF. The DNA for the CDR3 is TGTGCCAGCAGTTACCCTCCGACAGGAAGAAGCACAGATACGCAGTATTTT. The V gene is TRBV6-5, the J gene TRBJ2-3, with a possible D match to TRBD1 (6 bases). V was clipped by 2 bases and J by 0 bases, with 15 bases between them. The germline V gene has CDR1 MNHEY and CDR2 SVGAGI. There are 17 residues in the CDR3.

This clonotype was observed at least ten times. In DNA form, the CDR3 reads TGCAGTGCTACTACGGTAGGGGGCTTTTTCCCAGAGACCCAGTACTTC. Protein: CSATTVGGFFPETQYF. The chain joins TRBV20-1 to TRBJ2-5; 7 bases align to TRBD1. Trimming removed 4 bases from V and 4 bases from J; junction bases left unmatched: 15. The CDR3 is made up of 16 amino acids. Germline V gene data show CDR1 as DFQATT and CDR2 as SNEGSKA (reference sequence).

This clonotype was seen a handful of times. The rearrangement uses TRBV7-6 and TRBJ2-1, with D uncertain. Germline CDR1 is SGHVS and CDR2 is FNYEAQ. This CDR3 is built from 13 residues. V lost 1 base, J lost 5 bases, and 6 bases lay in between. The DNA for the CDR3 is TGTGCCAGCAGCTTAGGTATCCACAATGAGCAGTTCTTC. Protein sequence: CASSLGIHNEQFF. The whole variable domain, filled in from reference TRBV7-6 and TRBJ2-1, reads GAGVSQSPRYKVTKRGQDVALRCDPISGHVSLYWYRQALGQGPEFLTYFNYEAQQDKSGLPNDRFSAERPEGSISTLTIQRTEQRDSAMYRCASSLGIHNEQFFGPGTRLTVL.

This clonotype was seen many times. The gene calls are TRBV20-1 and TRBJ2-2; 12 bases map to TRBD2. This CDR3 region has 14 residues. Germline V gene data show CDR1 as DFQATT and CDR2 as SNEGSKA (reference sequence). Trimming removed 5 bases from V and 4 bases from J; junction bases left unmatched: 2. Written as DNA, the CDR3 is TGCAGTGCTTTGACTAGCGGGAGCACCGGGGAGCTGTTTTTT. It is translated as CSALTSGSTGELFF.